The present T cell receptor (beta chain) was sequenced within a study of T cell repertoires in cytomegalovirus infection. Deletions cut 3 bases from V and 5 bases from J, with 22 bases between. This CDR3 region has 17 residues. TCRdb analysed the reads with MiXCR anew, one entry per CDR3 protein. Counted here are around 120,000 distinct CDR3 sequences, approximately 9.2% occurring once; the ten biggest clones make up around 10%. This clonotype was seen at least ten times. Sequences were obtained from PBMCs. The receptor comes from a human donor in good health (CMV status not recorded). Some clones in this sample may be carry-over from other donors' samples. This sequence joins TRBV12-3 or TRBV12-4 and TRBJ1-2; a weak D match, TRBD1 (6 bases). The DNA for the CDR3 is TGTGCCAGCAGTTTTTTGGTATCAGGACAGAGGAGGTATGGCTACACCTTC. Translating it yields CASSFLVSGQRRYGYTF.